A single sample gave rise to the 24 T cell receptor beta chains below, sequenced in a study of OX40 agonist ivuxolimab in advanced cancers. Profiling relied on immunoSEQ multiplex PCR, and the TCRdb table lists in-frame clones only, not all of them. The sample shows roughly 96,000 clones, around 80% of them seen only once. This material consisted of CD4+ or CD8+ T cells sorted from blood, taken in a trial of the OX40 agonist ivuxolimab. Source of these receptors: an adult with an advanced solid tumor such as melanoma, head and neck, liver or kidney cancer.

J is TRBJ1-3 and V is TRBV5-4; D ambiguous. V lost 0 bases to trimming and J lost 3 bases, with 7 bases between them. Germline loops: CDR1 SGHNT, CDR2 YYREEE (reference sequence). The CDR3 contains 14 residues. CDR3 in amino acids: CASSLEAVGNTIYF. CDR3 nucleotide sequence: TGTGCCAGCAGCTTGGAGGCAGTTGGAAACACCATATATTTT.

The V and J genes are TRBV6-4 and TRBJ2-3; D is unclear. Trimming took off 0 bases at V and 6 bases at J, with 7 bases between the two ends. CDR3 size: 13 residues. Germline CDR1 MRHNA, CDR2 SNTAGT. CDR3 in amino acids: CASSDSTLDTQYF. The DNA for the CDR3 is TGTGCCAGCAGTGACTCGACACTCGATACGCAGTATTTT.

The rearrangement uses TRBV7-2 and TRBJ2-3, with TRBD2 matching 8 bases. With V trimmed by 6 bases and J by 0 bases, 8 bases remained unmatched. The CDR3 is 16 residues long. From germline, CDR1 is SGHTA and CDR2 FQGNSA. The CDR3 region is CASRSGLAASTDTQYF. CDR3 sequence (DNA): TGTGCCAGCAGAAGCGGACTAGCTGCTAGCACAGATACGCAGTATTTT.

The CDR3, as DNA: TGCAGTGCTAGAGATCAGGCTGGACAGTATTTT. Amino acid sequence: CSARDQAGQYF. The V call is TRBV20-1, the J call TRBJ2-3; no reliable D call. Germline CDR1 reads DFQATT; CDR2 reads SNEGSKA (reference sequence). The CDR3 totals 11 residues. V gave up 0 bases and J gave up 12 bases, with 10 bases separating them.

The rearrangement joins TRBV27 to TRBJ2-3; D is uncertain. Deletions cut 5 bases from V and 8 bases from J, with 20 bases between. Germline V gene data show CDR1 as MNHEY and CDR2 as SMNVEV (reference sequence). CDR3 length: 15 amino acids. This CDR3 reads CASSPPLTFPFTQYF. The CDR3 coding sequence is TGTGCCAGCAGTCCCCCGTTGACATTCCCTTTTACGCAGTATTTT.

This sequence joins TRBV7-8 and TRBJ2-7; D possibly corresponds to TRBD1 (6 bases). From germline, CDR1 is SGHVS and CDR2 FQNEAQ. The CDR3 length is 12 residues. V lost 5 bases to trimming and J lost 4 bases, with 9 bases between them. The CDR3 loop reads CASSRTEYEQYF. In nucleotides, the CDR3 is TGTGCCAGCAGCCGGACAGAGTACGAGCAGTACTTC.

The chain couples TRBV5-1 to TRBJ1-3; weak D call: TRBD1 (5 bases). Deletions cut 4 bases from V and 8 bases from J, with 10 bases between. Germline V gives CDR1 SGHRS, CDR2 YFSETQ. This CDR3 is 12 amino acids long. The CDR3 protein is CASSRGGDTIYF. DNA for the CDR3: TGCGCCAGCAGCCGGGGCGGCGACACCATATATTTT.

The rearrangement uses TRBV5-4 and TRBJ1-1; D is ambiguous. V lost 1 base and J 3 bases, leaving 7 bases between the germline ends. There are 13 residues in the CDR3. Germline loops: CDR1 SGHNT, CDR2 YYREEE (reference sequence). In DNA form, the CDR3 reads TGTGCCAGCAGCTTGCGGGAAGACACTGAAGCTTTCTTT. The encoded protein is CASSLREDTEAFF.

The rearrangement joins TRBV18 to TRBJ1-2; D perhaps matches TRBD1 (6 bases). CDR3 length: 15 residues. V was trimmed by 3 bases and J by 2 bases, leaving 13 bases between them. Looked up from germline, CDR1 is KGHSH and CDR2 is LQKENI. DNA for the CDR3: TGTGCCAGCTCACCCCGGGACACGATAAACTATGGCTACACCTTC. Its translation is CASSPRDTINYGYTF.

This clone was seen at least ten times. The chain employs TRBV4-1 and TRBJ2-7; 9 nucleotides align to TRBD1. Germline trimming cut 0 bases from V and 5 bases from J; bases unmatched to any gene: 11. CDR3 size: 17 residues. The germline gives CDR1 MGHRA, CDR2 YSYEKL. The DNA of the CDR3 is TGCGCCAGCAGCCAAGATTCTGACAGGGGGGTCGGTAACGAGCAGTACTTC. As protein: CASSQDSDRGVGNEQYF.

This chain joins TRBV10-2 and TRBJ1-5; a possible D gene is TRBD1 (5 bases). This CDR3 is 13 amino acids long. CDR1 is WSHSY and CDR2 is SAAADI in the germline V gene. Trimming cost V 2 bases and J 7 bases, with 9 bases left between them. CDR3 sequence: CASSERGSQPQHF. Written as DNA, the CDR3 is TGCGCCAGCAGTGAGAGGGGTAGCCAGCCCCAGCATTTT.

V usage is TRBV5-1 and J usage is TRBJ2-7, with TRBD2 identical over 10 bases. Germline V lookup: CDR1 SGHRS, CDR2 YFSETQ. The junction had 5 bases not matched to a gene; V was cut back by 5 bases and J by 3 bases. This CDR3 has 14 residues. The CDR3 DNA reads TGCGCCAGCAGTCCTGGGACTAGCGTCTACGAGCAGTACTTC. Encoded protein: CASSPGTSVYEQYF.

The chain has TRBV5-6 and TRBJ2-1; 12 positions match TRBD2. Trimming cost V 5 bases and J 6 bases; bases outside gene matches: 6. Germline CDR1 is SGHDT and CDR2 is YYEEEE. The CDR3 runs to 15 residues. The CDR3 nucleotides read TGTGCCAGCAGGCTAGCGGGAGGGCCATCCAATGAGCAGTTCTTC. This translates into CASRLAGGPSNEQFF. Full variable domain (missing parts from reference TRBV5-6 and TRBJ2-1): DAGVTQSPTHLIKTRGQQVTLRCSPKSGHDTVSWYQQALGQGPQFIFQYYEEEERQRGNFPDRFSGHQFPNYSSELNVNALLLGDSALYLCASRLAGGPSNEQFFGPGTRLTVL.

The chain combines TRBV20-1 with TRBJ2-1; D is ambiguous. CDR3 length: 11 amino acids. Trimming removed 1 base at V and 7 bases at J, with 5 bases between. Germline lookup yields CDR1 DFQATT and CDR2 SNEGSKA (reference sequence). CDR3 coding DNA: TGCAGTGCTAGAGTAGGAAATGAGCAGTTCTTC. It yields the protein CSARVGNEQFF.

CDR3 sequence: CASSSSGSSGNTIYF. The CDR3 DNA is TGCGCCAGCAGCTCATCAGGGAGCTCTGGAAACACCATATATTTT. The chain uses TRBV5-1 and TRBJ1-3, with D tentatively TRBD1 (5 bases). CDR1 is SGHRS, CDR2 YFSETQ, per germline. The length of the CDR3 is 15 residues. Trimming removed 3 bases from V and 0 bases from J, with 10 bases in between.

The chain employs TRBV6-4 and TRBJ1-1; D unclear. V lost 5 bases, J lost 1 base, and 11 bases lay in between. The CDR3 loop spans 14 amino acids. Germline V gene sequence: CDR1 MRHNA, CDR2 SNTAGT. CDR3 amino acids: CASSPFPGNTEAFF. As DNA, the CDR3 is TGTGCCAGCAGTCCGTTCCCGGGGAACACTGAAGCTTTCTTT.

The J gene is TRBJ2-1, the V gene TRBV6-4, with D hard to call. Trimming took off 5 bases at V and 3 bases at J, with 14 bases between the two ends. Germline V gene sequence: CDR1 MRHNA, CDR2 SNTAGT. The CDR3 totals 15 residues. The CDR3 nucleotides are TGTGCCAGCAGTTTACCCAGAGTAGTCTACAATGAGCAGTTCTTC. The encoded protein is CASSLPRVVYNEQFF.

This clone was observed once. The chain carries TRBV4-2 and TRBJ2-7; no definite D call. The germline gives CDR1 LGHNA, CDR2 YNFKEQ. The CDR3 sequence is 15 residues long. V was pared by 0 bases and J by 2 bases, with 11 bases between. CDR3 bases: TGTGCCAGCAGCCAAGATCTAGGGATAGCCTACGAGCAGTACTTC. Its translation is CASSQDLGIAYEQYF.

This clone has just a few counts. This chain uses TRBV2 with TRBJ2-5, with TRBD2 identical over 13 bases. With V trimmed by 6 bases and J by 2 bases, 6 bases remained unmatched. This CDR3 has 16 amino acids. Germline CDR1 reads SNHLY; CDR2 reads FYNNEI. CDR3 DNA sequence: TGTGCCAGCAGGGTGGGACTAGCGGGGTCTCAAGAGACCCAGTACTTC. This encodes CASRVGLAGSQETQYF.

The chain recombines TRBV4-1 with TRBJ1-2; unclear D gene. The CDR3 loop spans 14 amino acids. The V end was cut by 3 bases, the J end by 8 bases, with 16 bases between. The germline V gene encodes CDR1 MGHRA and CDR2 YSYEKL. The CDR3 DNA sequence: TGCGCCAGCAGCCACGGAGACGGGAGACGGGGCTACACCTTC. This codes for CASSHGDGRRGYTF.

The gene calls are TRBV28 and TRBJ2-7, with 7 bases lining up with TRBD1. Unmatched junction bases numbered 1, after V lost 5 bases and J lost 6 bases. The CDR3 covers 11 residues. The germline gives CDR1 MDHEN, CDR2 SYDVKM. DNA for the CDR3: TGTGCCAGCAGTCACAGGGGCGAGCAGTACTTC. The encoded protein is CASSHRGEQYF.

This clone was seen more than once but under ten times. The chain has TRBV7-9 and TRBJ1-2; TRBD1 aligns across 9 bases. This CDR3 is 13 amino acids long. The V gene's germline CDR1 is SEHNR and CDR2 FQNEAQ (reference sequence). V lost 7 bases, J lost 6 bases, and 6 bases stayed unmatched. CDR3 amino acids: CASTLGTGNGYTF. The DNA of the CDR3 is TGTGCCAGCACCCTGGGGACAGGGAATGGCTACACCTTC.

The J gene is TRBJ1-4, the V gene TRBV2; unclear D gene. Trimming pared 6 bases from V and 8 bases from J, leaving 16 bases between. Germline V CDR1 and CDR2: SNHLY, FYNNEI. This CDR3 is built from 14 residues. CDR3 protein: CASRADGRSEKLFF. The CDR3 DNA is TGTGCCAGCAGGGCGGACGGCCGTTCGGAAAAACTGTTTTTT.

V is TRBV13 and J is TRBJ2-7, with a possible D match to TRBD2 (5 bases). Trimming pared 5 bases from V and 4 bases from J, leaving 15 bases between. Germline CDR1 reads PRHDT; CDR2 reads FYEKMQ (reference sequence). CDR3 length: 14 amino acids. CDR3 amino acids: CASSPIASRYEQYF. The CDR3 DNA follows: TGTGCCAGCAGCCCTATCGCTAGCAGATACGAGCAGTACTTC.